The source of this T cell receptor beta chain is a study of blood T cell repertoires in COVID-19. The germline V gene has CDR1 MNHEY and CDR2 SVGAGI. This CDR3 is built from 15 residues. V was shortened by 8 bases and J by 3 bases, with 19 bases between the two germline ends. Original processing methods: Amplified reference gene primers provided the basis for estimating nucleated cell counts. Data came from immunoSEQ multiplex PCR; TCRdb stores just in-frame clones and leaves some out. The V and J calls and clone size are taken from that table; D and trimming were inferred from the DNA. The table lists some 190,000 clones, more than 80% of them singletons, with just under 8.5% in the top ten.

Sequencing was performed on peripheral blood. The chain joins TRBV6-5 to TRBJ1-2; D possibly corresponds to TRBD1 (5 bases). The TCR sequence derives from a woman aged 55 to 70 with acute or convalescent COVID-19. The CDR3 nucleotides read TGTGCCAGCCTTGGCGCGGGACTGGGGGACTATGGCTACACCTTC. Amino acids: CASLGAGLGDYGYTF.